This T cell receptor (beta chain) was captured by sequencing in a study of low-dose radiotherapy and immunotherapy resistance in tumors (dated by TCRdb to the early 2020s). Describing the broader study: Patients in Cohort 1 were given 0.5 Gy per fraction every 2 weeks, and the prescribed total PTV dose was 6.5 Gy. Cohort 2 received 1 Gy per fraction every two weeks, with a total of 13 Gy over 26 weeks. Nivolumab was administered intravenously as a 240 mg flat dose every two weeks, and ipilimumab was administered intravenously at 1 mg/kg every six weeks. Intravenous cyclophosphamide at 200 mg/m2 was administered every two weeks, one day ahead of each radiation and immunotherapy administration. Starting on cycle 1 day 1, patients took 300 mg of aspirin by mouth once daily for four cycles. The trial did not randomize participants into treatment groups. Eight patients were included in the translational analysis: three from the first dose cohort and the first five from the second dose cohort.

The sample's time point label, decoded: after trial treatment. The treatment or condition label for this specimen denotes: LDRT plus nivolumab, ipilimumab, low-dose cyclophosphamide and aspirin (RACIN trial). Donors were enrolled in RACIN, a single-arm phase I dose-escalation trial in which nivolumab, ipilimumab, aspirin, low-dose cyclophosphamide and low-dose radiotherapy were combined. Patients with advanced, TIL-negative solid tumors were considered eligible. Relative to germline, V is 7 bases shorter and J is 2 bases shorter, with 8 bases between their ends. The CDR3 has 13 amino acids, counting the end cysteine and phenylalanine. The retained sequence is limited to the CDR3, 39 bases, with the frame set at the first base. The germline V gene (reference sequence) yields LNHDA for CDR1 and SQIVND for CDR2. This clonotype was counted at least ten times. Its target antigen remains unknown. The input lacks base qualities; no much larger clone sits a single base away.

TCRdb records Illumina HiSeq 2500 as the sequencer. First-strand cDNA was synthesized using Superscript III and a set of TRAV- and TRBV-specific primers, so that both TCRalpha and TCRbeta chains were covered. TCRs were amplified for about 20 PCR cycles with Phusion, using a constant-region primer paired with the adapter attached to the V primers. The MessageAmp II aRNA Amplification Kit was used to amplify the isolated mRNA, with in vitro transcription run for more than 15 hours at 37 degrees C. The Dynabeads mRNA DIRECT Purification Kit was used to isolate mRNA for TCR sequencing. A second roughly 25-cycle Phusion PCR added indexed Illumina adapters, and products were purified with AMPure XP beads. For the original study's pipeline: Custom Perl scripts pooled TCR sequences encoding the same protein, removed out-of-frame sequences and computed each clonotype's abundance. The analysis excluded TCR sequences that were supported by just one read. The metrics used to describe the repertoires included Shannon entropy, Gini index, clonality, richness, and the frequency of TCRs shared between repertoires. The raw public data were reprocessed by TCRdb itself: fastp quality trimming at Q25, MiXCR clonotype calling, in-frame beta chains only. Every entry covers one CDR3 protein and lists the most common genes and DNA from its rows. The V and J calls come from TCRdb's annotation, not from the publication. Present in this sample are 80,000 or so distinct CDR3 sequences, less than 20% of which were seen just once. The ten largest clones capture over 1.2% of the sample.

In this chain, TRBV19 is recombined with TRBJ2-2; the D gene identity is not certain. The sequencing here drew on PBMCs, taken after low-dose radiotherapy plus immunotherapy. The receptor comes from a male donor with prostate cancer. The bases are TGTGCCAGTATAGTCAGAAACACCGGGGAGCTGTTTTTT. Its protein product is CASIVRNTGELFF.